This TCR beta chain was sequenced in a study of blood T cell repertoires in COVID-19. About the study: The United States, Italy and Spain provided the acute and convalescent COVID-19 samples. PBMCs, B-cell-depleted T cells, or T cells were the source of the cDNA or gDNA that made up the material.

From germline, CDR1 is SGHDT and CDR2 YYEEEE. Trimming at V came to 2 bases and at J to 2 bases, leaving 3 bases not matched to a gene. The CDR3 spans 14 residues. Residents of approximately 25 US areas, aged roughly 18 to 89 years, made up the participants. Per the original data handling: Amplification with reference gene primers provided the estimates of nucleated cell counts. The assay was immunoSEQ multiplex PCR, and TCRdb's table has in-frame clones only and misses some. That table is the source of V, J and clone size, and D and trimming were worked out from the DNA. The data show about 230,000 clones, 85% to 90% seen once.

Material: PBMCs or T cells enriched from blood (not recorded which). The chain carries TRBV5-6 and TRBJ1-2, with 7 bases lining up with TRBD1. This TCR derives from a woman in her twenties or thirties with acute COVID-19. The CDR3 nucleotides read TGTGCCAGCAGCTTTGACAGGGCAAACTATGGCTACACCTTC. This translates into CASSFDRANYGYTF.